The present entry profiles one T cell receptor beta chain with its context. The target antigen is unknown. The data are from a study of Ad26.COV2.S vaccination and SARS-CoV-2 variants. Turning to the study itself: Sample donor was a member of the COV1001 Ad26.COV2.S trial arm. Study findings and constraints: Breadth and depth estimates from TCRs may understate total T cell responses.

TCRdb's copy holds only in-frame clones and misses some; the assay was immunoSEQ multiplex PCR. The repertoire has fewer than 900,000 clones, around 89% of them found once; the top ten carry approximately 1.5%. Treatment noted: about 20 received Ad26.COV2.S at low or high dose, single or two shots; 5 received placebo; per-sample allocation not given. The samples were gathered on day 63 after the first injection of vaccine or placebo. A Boston donor was an adult aged 18-55 years. The study used a vaccine consisting of an Ad26 vector that expressed Wuhan-strain SARS-CoV-2 spike. CDR3 length: 14 amino acids. The V end lost 4 bases, the J end lost 0 bases, and 8 bases lay between the germline ends. CDR1 and CDR2 from the germline V gene are LGHDT and YNNKEL (reference sequence).

The sequence came from a person aged 18-60 years who received the Ad26.COV2.S COVID-19 vaccine or a placebo. This specimen was peripheral blood, taken in a trial of Ad26.COV2.S vaccine versus placebo. The chain has TRBV3-1 (or the pseudogene TRBV3-2) and TRBJ2-3; D perhaps matches TRBD1 (5 bases). DNA for the CDR3: TGTGCCAGCAGCCGTAGACAGAGCACAGATACGCAGTATTTT. Amino acids: CASSRRQSTDTQYF.